These T cell receptor beta chains were read from a single sample in a study of blood T cell repertoires in COVID-19. Using immunoSEQ multiplex PCR, the repertoire was profiled, and TCRdb retains in-frame clones only, with some absent. Altogether about 130,000 clones are present, around 74% being singletons, with the ten largest covering approximately 5.9%. Sequences were obtained from peripheral blood. These receptors came from a man older than 75 with COVID-19, enrolled during active disease. Each CDR3 is given with its conserved first and last residue. A D gene is named only where the DNA matches it firmly. Size is stated for part of the rows, as once, few or many counts, or as a class when the clone is expanded.

j_call: TRBJ2-1
d_call: -
v_call: TRBV5-1
clone_size: -
cdr3_nt: TGCGCCAGCAGCTTGGGGAGGGGCTCGAGCTCCTACAATGAGCAGTTCTTC
cdr3_aa: CASSLGRGSSSYNEQFF

j_call: TRBJ2-5
d_call: TRBD2
v_call: TRBV29-1
clone_size: once
cdr3_nt: TGCAGCGTGGGGACTAGCGACAGGGAGACCCAGTACTTC
cdr3_aa: CSVGTSDRETQYF

j_call: TRBJ2-1
d_call: -
v_call: TRBV28
clone_size: -
cdr3_nt: TGTGCCAGCAGCACACCATACAATGAGCAGTTCTTC
cdr3_aa: CASSTPYNEQFF

j_call: TRBJ1-1
d_call: TRBD1
v_call: TRBV2
clone_size: -
cdr3_nt: TGTGCCAGCACCATGACAGGGGGTTTGAACACTGAAGCTTTCTTT
cdr3_aa: CASTMTGGLNTEAFF

j_call: TRBJ2-3
d_call: -
v_call: TRBV29-1
clone_size: few
cdr3_nt: TGCAGCGTTGAAGCAGTCACAGATACGCAGTATTTT
cdr3_aa: CSVEAVTDTQYF

j_call: TRBJ2-4
d_call: -
v_call: TRBV3-1/TRBV3-2
clone_size: -
cdr3_nt: TGTGCCAGCAGCGGGTTAGGGGTTCGCATTCAGTACTTC
cdr3_aa: CASSGLGVRIQYF

j_call: TRBJ1-2
d_call: -
v_call: TRBV27
clone_size: -
cdr3_nt: TGTGCCAGCAGTTTATCGGGGCCCGGACGCTATGGCTACACCTTC
cdr3_aa: CASSLSGPGRYGYTF

j_call: TRBJ1-4
d_call: -
v_call: TRBV27
clone_size: -
cdr3_nt: TGTGCCAGCAGTTTCTCGGGGGAAAAACTGTTTTTT
cdr3_aa: CASSFSGEKLFF

j_call: TRBJ2-7
d_call: TRBD1
v_call: TRBV5-4
clone_size: -
cdr3_nt: TGTGCCAGCAGCTTCGGACAGGGCCCCTACGAGCAGTACTTC
cdr3_aa: CASSFGQGPYEQYF

j_call: TRBJ1-1
d_call: TRBD1
v_call: TRBV5-4
clone_size: -
cdr3_nt: TGTGCCAGCAGCCTCCGACAGGGGCTGAACACTGAAGCTTTCTTT
cdr3_aa: CASSLRQGLNTEAFF

j_call: TRBJ2-1
d_call: -
v_call: TRBV6-1
clone_size: -
cdr3_nt: TGTGCCAGCAGCGAAGTGGGCTACCGTGATGAGCAGTTCTTC
cdr3_aa: CASSEVGYRDEQFF

j_call: TRBJ1-1
d_call: -
v_call: TRBV27
clone_size: -
cdr3_nt: TGTGCCAGCAGTCTGAGTTGGAGCACTGAAGCTTTCTTT
cdr3_aa: CASSLSWSTEAFF

j_call: TRBJ2-7
d_call: -
v_call: TRBV7-2
clone_size: -
cdr3_nt: TGTGCCAGCAGCTTACATACGGGGGACTCCTACGAGCAGTACTTC
cdr3_aa: CASSLHTGDSYEQYF

j_call: TRBJ2-5
d_call: TRBD2
v_call: TRBV27
clone_size: -
cdr3_nt: TGTGCCAGCAGTTCCTCTTCCGGACTAGCGGGGAGGGCCGGCCAGTACTTC
cdr3_aa: CASSSSSGLAGRAGQYF

j_call: TRBJ2-1
d_call: TRBD2
v_call: TRBV10-1
clone_size: -
cdr3_nt: TGCGCCAGCAGTCTGACTAGCCTAACCTCCTACAATGAGCAGTTCTTC
cdr3_aa: CASSLTSLTSYNEQFF

j_call: TRBJ2-1
d_call: TRBD2
v_call: TRBV9
clone_size: few
cdr3_nt: TGTGCCAGCAGCGTCGGCCCACTAGCGGGAGAGGTTGAGCAGTTCTTC
cdr3_aa: CASSVGPLAGEVEQFF

j_call: TRBJ1-4
d_call: -
v_call: TRBV30
clone_size: -
cdr3_nt: TGTGCCTGGAGTTCTGGGTGGAGTGAAAAACTGTTTTTT
cdr3_aa: CAWSSGWSEKLFF

j_call: TRBJ1-1
d_call: TRBD1
v_call: TRBV2
clone_size: -
cdr3_nt: TGTGCCAGCAGTGACGCGACAGGGGGCAGAACCCGGAACACTGAAGCTTTCTTT
cdr3_aa: CASSDATGGRTRNTEAFF

j_call: TRBJ2-7
d_call: -
v_call: TRBV21-1
clone_size: -
cdr3_nt: TGTGCCAGCAGCCGCGGGGCCAGAGCCTACGAGCAGTACTTC
cdr3_aa: CASSRGARAYEQYF

j_call: TRBJ2-4
d_call: TRBD2
v_call: TRBV7-9
clone_size: once
cdr3_nt: TGTGCCAGCAGCTCTAGCGGGAAGACCAAAAACATTCAGTACTTC
cdr3_aa: CASSSSGKTKNIQYF

j_call: TRBJ1-2
d_call: -
v_call: TRBV19
clone_size: -
cdr3_nt: TGTGCCAGTAGTATCAGCGTTTCCAGCTATGGCTACACCTTC
cdr3_aa: CASSISVSSYGYTF

j_call: TRBJ2-1
d_call: TRBD2
v_call: TRBV5-4
clone_size: -
cdr3_nt: TGTGCCAGCAGCTCGAGCGGGGGCAGCTCCTACAATGAGCAGTTCTTC
cdr3_aa: CASSSSGGSSYNEQFF

j_call: TRBJ1-1
d_call: -
v_call: TRBV10-3
clone_size: -
cdr3_nt: TGTGCCATCAGACAGACAGTGAACACTGAAGCTTTCTTT
cdr3_aa: CAIRQTVNTEAFF

j_call: TRBJ2-1
d_call: TRBD1
v_call: TRBV5-1
clone_size: -
cdr3_nt: TGCGCCAGCAGCCCGGGACAGGGAGTCTACAATGAGCAGTTCTTC
cdr3_aa: CASSPGQGVYNEQFF

j_call: TRBJ1-5
d_call: TRBD1
v_call: TRBV6-2/TRBV6-3
clone_size: few
cdr3_nt: TGTGCCAGCAGTTACTCGATAACGACAGGGGGATGGGGCAATCAGCCCCAGCATTTT
cdr3_aa: CASSYSITTGGWGNQPQHF

j_call: TRBJ2-2
d_call: -
v_call: TRBV18
clone_size: -
cdr3_nt: TGTGCCAGCTCACCACAATCCGTAAACACCGGGGAGCTGTTTTTT
cdr3_aa: CASSPQSVNTGELFF

j_call: TRBJ2-7
d_call: TRBD1
v_call: TRBV23-1
clone_size: -
cdr3_nt: TGCGCCAGCAGTCAAGGAGAGGGACAGGGTGGCTCCTACGAGCAGTACTTC
cdr3_aa: CASSQGEGQGGSYEQYF

j_call: TRBJ1-4
d_call: TRBD1
v_call: TRBV5-5
clone_size: few
cdr3_nt: TGTGCCAGCAGCTCTCCGAGGCAGGGGGCGCGTGCTAATGAAAAACTGTTTTTT
cdr3_aa: CASSSPRQGARANEKLFF

j_call: TRBJ1-2
d_call: -
v_call: TRBV7-2
clone_size: -
cdr3_nt: TGTGCCAGCAGCTTAGACGGGGGAAACTATGGCTACACCTTC
cdr3_aa: CASSLDGGNYGYTF

j_call: TRBJ2-1
d_call: TRBD2
v_call: TRBV28
clone_size: -
cdr3_nt: TGTGCCAGCAGCACTAGCGGGATTGATGAGCAGTTCTTC
cdr3_aa: CASSTSGIDEQFF